The 17 T cell receptor beta chains below come from one sample, sequenced in a study of siplizumab effects on memory and regulatory T cells. Sequencing used immunoSEQ multiplex PCR; TCRdb keeps in-frame clones, though not all of them. This table holds tens of thousands of clones, roughly nine tenths found once. The sample was CD8+ T cells sorted from blood. These receptor sequences come from a human donor in good health.

The chain employs TRBV12-5 and TRBJ1-1, with D uncertain. The CDR3 length is 13 residues. V lost 1 base and J 1 base, leaving 4 bases between the germline ends. CDR1 LGHNT and CDR2 FRNRAP come from the germline V gene. CDR3 loop: CASGLGGNTEAFF. The DNA of the CDR3 is TGTGCTAGTGGTTTGGGGGGGAACACTGAAGCTTTCTTT.

This clone was counted once. The rearrangement joins TRBV6-5 to TRBJ2-5; 7 bases line up with TRBD1. Germline-derived CDR1 and CDR2 are MNHEY and SVGAGI. The CDR3 consists of 14 residues. J was trimmed by 1 base and V by 5 bases; bases with no gene match: 4. CDR3: CASSTTGAQETQYF. The CDR3 DNA is TGTGCCAGCAGTACCACAGGGGCCCAAGAGACCCAGTACTTC.

This clone was seen once. The chain couples TRBV9 to TRBJ2-1, with a tentative D call TRBD2 (5 bases). Germline V gene lookup returns CDR1 SGDLS and CDR2 YYNGEE. CDR3 size: 13 residues. V gave up 0 bases and J gave up 7 bases, with 8 bases separating them. This CDR3 reads CASSVDGLNEQFF. The CDR3 DNA is TGTGCCAGCAGCGTAGACGGACTTAATGAGCAGTTCTTC.

V usage is TRBV19 and J usage is TRBJ2-1, with 13 bases fitting TRBD2. CDR1 and CDR2 (germline): LNHDA, SQIVND (reference sequence). V dropped 9 bases and J dropped 3; count of bases not matched to a gene: 5. This CDR3 spans 15 amino acids. The DNA for the CDR3 is TGTGCCAGCCAATGGACTAGCGGGAGCTACAATGAGCAGTTCTTC. As protein: CASQWTSGSYNEQFF.

V usage is TRBV4-2 and J usage is TRBJ2-1, with no clear D. V shed 1 base and J shed 2 bases, with 9 bases lying between them. The germline CDR1 and CDR2 sequences are LGHNA and YNFKEQ. CDR3 length: 15 amino acids. CDR3 protein: CASSQAGETYNEQFF. The CDR3 DNA sequence: TGTGCCAGCAGCCAAGCGGGCGAGACCTACAATGAGCAGTTCTTC.

The chain links TRBV27 to TRBJ2-1, with TRBD1 as a possible D gene (5 bases). This CDR3 is built from 14 residues. V dropped 1 base and J dropped 6 bases, with 10 bases sitting between them. Germline CDR1 reads MNHEY; CDR2 reads SMNVEV (reference sequence). This CDR3 reads CASSLYGAGNEQFF. DNA of the CDR3: TGTGCCAGCAGTTTATATGGGGCAGGCAATGAGCAGTTCTTC.

V is TRBV7-9 and J is TRBJ2-7; 8 bases fit TRBD1. The V and J ends lost 5 bases and 4 bases, in that order; junction bases with no gene match: 10. The germline V gene encodes CDR1 SEHNR and CDR2 FQNEAQ (reference sequence). The CDR3 is made up of 15 amino acids. Here the CDR3 DNA reads TGTGCCAGCAGCGAGGGGACAGGCCAGCCTTACGAGCAGTACTTC. It encodes CASSEGTGQPYEQYF.

The chain has TRBV29-1 and TRBJ2-1; D tentatively reads TRBD1 or TRBD2 (5 bases each). Trimming stripped 3 bases from V and 9 bases from J, with 9 bases between. Germline values: CDR1 SQVTM, CDR2 ANQGSEA. This CDR3 spans 11 amino acids. In DNA, the CDR3 is TGCAGCGTTGAGACTGGGGGTGAGCAGTTCTTC. As protein: CSVETGGEQFF.

The chain joins TRBV19 to TRBJ1-1; D is ambiguous. CDR3 length: 13 residues. The V and J ends lost 7 bases and 4 bases respectively, with 13 bases between them. Germline CDR1 reads LNHDA; CDR2 reads SQIVND (reference sequence). CDR3: CASNRVSGTEAFF. The CDR3 DNA follows: TGTGCCAGTAATCGGGTTTCGGGCACTGAAGCTTTCTTT. The whole variable domain, remainder taken from reference TRBV19 and TRBJ1-1, is DGGITQSPKYLFRKEGQNVTLSCEQNLNHDAMYWYRQDPGQGLRLIYYSQIVNDFQKGDIAEGYSVSREKKESFPLTVTSAQKNPTAFYLCASNRVSGTEAFFGQGTRLTVV.

This chain joins TRBV15 and TRBJ2-5; D unresolved. The CDR3 consists of 15 residues. Germline V gene data show CDR1 as LNHNV and CDR2 as YYDKDF (reference sequence). The V and J ends lost 0 bases and 5 bases respectively, with 13 bases between them. CDR3 bases: TGTGCCACCAGCAGAGAACGGCCAGCAATGGAGACCCAGTACTTC. Translation gives CATSRERPAMETQYF.

The chain joins TRBV6-1 to TRBJ2-2, with D unclear. The CDR3 is 13 residues long. Trimming took 10 bases from V and 5 from J, leaving 14 bases between them. Germline-derived CDR1 and CDR2 are MNHNS and SASEGT. In nucleotides, the CDR3 is TGTGCCATCCACAAGGGCACAACCGGGGAGCTGTTTTTT. It specifies CAIHKGTTGELFF.

The chain combines TRBV27 with TRBJ1-1, with TRBD1 as a possible D gene (5 bases). V lost 6 bases and J lost 0, with 17 bases in between. The V gene's germline CDR1 is MNHEY and CDR2 SMNVEV (reference sequence). This CDR3 spans 16 amino acids. CDR3 protein: CASRGETLTMNTEAFF. CDR3 DNA: TGTGCCAGCAGAGGGGAGACACTAACAATGAACACTGAAGCTTTCTTT.

The V call is TRBV4-1, the J call TRBJ2-3; D not certain. V was clipped by 0 bases and J by 1 base, with 14 bases between them. Germline values: CDR1 MGHRA, CDR2 YSYEKL. This CDR3 region has 17 residues. The CDR3 DNA follows: TGCGCCAGCAGCCAAGAAGACCGGCTTTGGGGCACAGATACGCAGTATTTT. Protein product: CASSQEDRLWGTDTQYF.

The rearrangement joins TRBV5-1 to TRBJ2-5, with 8 bases fitting TRBD1. The trim removed 1 base at V and 4 bases at J, leaving 6 bases unmatched. The CDR3 spans 15 residues. Germline V gene sequence: CDR1 SGHRS, CDR2 YFSETQ. CDR3 region: CASSLLTGAGETQYF. CDR3 in DNA: TGCGCCAGCAGCTTGCTGACAGGGGCGGGAGAGACCCAGTACTTC. Filled out from reference TRBV5-1 and TRBJ2-5, the complete variable domain reads KAGVTQTPRYLIKTRGQQVTLSCSPISGHRSVSWYQQTPGQGLQFLFEYFSETQRNKGNFPGRFSGRQFSNSRSEMNVSTLELGDSALYLCASSLLTGAGETQYFGPGTRLLVL.

The chain has TRBV6-4 and TRBJ1-1; D not resolved. The germline gives CDR1 MRHNA, CDR2 SNTAGT. The CDR3 extends over 13 amino acids. With 0 bases removed from V and 5 bases from J, the gap between germline ends came to 7 bases. This CDR3 reads CASSDSPGTEAFF. Written as DNA, the CDR3 is TGTGCCAGCAGTGACTCCCCGGGGACTGAAGCTTTCTTT.

This rearrangement joins TRBV4-2 to TRBJ2-7, with 7 bases matching TRBD2. Germline V gene data show CDR1 as LGHNA and CDR2 as YNFKEQ. CDR3 size: 15 residues. The junction had 3 bases not matched to a gene; V was cut back by 0 bases and J by 1 base. CDR3 bases: TGTGCCAGCAGCCAAGAGTGGACTAGTTCCTACGAGCAGTACTTC. It encodes CASSQEWTSSYEQYF.

The J gene is TRBJ2-7, the V gene TRBV27; 12 nucleotides agree with TRBD2. The CDR3 has 16 amino acids. Trimming removed 5 bases from V and 3 bases from J; junction bases left unmatched: 8. CDR1 and CDR2 (germline): MNHEY, SMNVEV (reference sequence). CDR3 DNA: TGTGCCAGCAGTCTCCTCCTAGCGGGAGGGAGCTACGAGCAGTACTTC. It yields the protein CASSLLLAGGSYEQYF.